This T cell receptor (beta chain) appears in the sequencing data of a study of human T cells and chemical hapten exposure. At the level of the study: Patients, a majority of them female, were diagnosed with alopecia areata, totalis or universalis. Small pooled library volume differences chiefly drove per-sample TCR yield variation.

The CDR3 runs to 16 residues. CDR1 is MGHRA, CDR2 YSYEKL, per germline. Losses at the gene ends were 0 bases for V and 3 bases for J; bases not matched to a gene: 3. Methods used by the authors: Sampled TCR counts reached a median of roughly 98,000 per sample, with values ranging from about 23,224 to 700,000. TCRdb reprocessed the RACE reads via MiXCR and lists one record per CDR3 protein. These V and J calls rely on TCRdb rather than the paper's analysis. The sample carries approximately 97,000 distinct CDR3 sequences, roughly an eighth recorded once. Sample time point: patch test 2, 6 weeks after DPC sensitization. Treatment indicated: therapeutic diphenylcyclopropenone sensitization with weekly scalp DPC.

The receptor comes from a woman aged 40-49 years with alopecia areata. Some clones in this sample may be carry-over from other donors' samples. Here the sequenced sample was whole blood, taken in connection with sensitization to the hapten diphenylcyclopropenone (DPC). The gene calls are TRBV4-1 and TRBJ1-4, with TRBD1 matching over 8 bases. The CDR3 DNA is TGCGCCAGCAGCCAAGAAGGGACAGGCCCTAATGAAAAACTGTTTTTT. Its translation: CASSQEGTGPNEKLFF.